This TCR beta chain originates from a study of beta chain features in type 1 diabetes. Central memory, naive, regulatory and stem cell-like memory CD4+ cells were sorted by CD45RO/CCR7/CD25/CD127/CD95/CD27. V shed 3 bases and J 3 bases; nucleotides not matched to a gene: 12. Germline CDR1 reads MNHNS; CDR2 reads SASEGT. The CDR3 extends over 17 amino acids. Since all of the isolated RNA was reverse transcribed, expressed TCRB transcripts were what got sequenced. Produced via immunoSEQ multiplex PCR; TCRdb's table is partial and in-frame only. The sample lists 400,000 to 450,000 clones; around 14% were seen once.

Sample: naive CD4+ T cells from blood. This receptor was obtained from a man between 25 and 39 years old in good health. V usage is TRBV6-1 and J usage is TRBJ1-2; 8 positions agree with TRBD1. The CDR3 DNA follows: TGTGCCAGCAGTGACACAGGGGGTAAGGATTCCGACTATGGCTACACCTTC. Residues: CASSDTGGKDSDYGYTF.